One sample yielded the 5 T cell receptor beta chains listed below, sequenced in a study of OX40 agonist ivuxolimab in advanced cancers. Only in-frame clones appear in the TCRdb table, and some are missing; sequencing was by immunoSEQ multiplex PCR. The sample contains roughly 100,000 clones, 90% of which appear only once. The sample in question was CD4+ or CD8+ T cells sorted from blood, obtained in a trial of the OX40 agonist ivuxolimab. These TCRs come from an adult with an advanced solid tumor such as melanoma, head and neck, liver or kidney cancer.

This clone has just one count. This chain joins TRBV7-9 and TRBJ1-2; possible D gene TRBD1, 6 bases. The CDR3 contains 15 residues. Trimming stripped 5 bases from V and 8 bases from J, with 21 bases between. Germline V CDR1 and CDR2: SEHNR, FQNEAQ (reference sequence). CDR3 residues: CASSPLRTGASGYTF. The CDR3 DNA reads as TGTGCCAGCAGCCCCTTAAGGACGGGGGCGAGCGGCTACACCTTC.

This clone occurred once. The rearrangement joins TRBV6-6 to TRBJ1-5; no definite D call. Germline lookup yields CDR1 MNHNY and CDR2 SVGAGI (reference sequence). Trimming took off 5 bases at V and 0 bases at J, with 14 bases between the two ends. This CDR3 comprises 16 residues. CDR3 residues: CASSSYGKNSNQPQHF. The CDR3 DNA reads as TGTGCCAGCAGTAGTTACGGAAAGAATAGCAATCAGCCCCAGCATTTT.

The V call is TRBV6-5, the J call TRBJ1-1; 8 bases agree with TRBD1. The CDR3 spans 16 residues. V lost 8 bases to trimming and J lost 5 bases; unmatched junction nucleotides: 16. CDR1 is MNHEY, CDR2 SVGAGI, per germline. The CDR3 DNA sequence: TGTGCCAGCGGATACTCCGCCGCAGGGGGCAGGACTGAAGCTTTCTTT. Translation gives CASGYSAAGGRTEAFF.

CDR3 amino acids: CASSQDQAASYEQYF. CDR3 sequence (DNA): TGTGCCAGCAGCCAAGATCAAGCGGCCTCCTACGAGCAGTACTTC. This chain links TRBV14 with TRBJ2-7; tentatively, D is TRBD2 (5 bases). Germline assignment: CDR1 SGHDN and CDR2 FVKESK. CDR3 length equals 15 residues. V lost 0 bases, J lost 0 bases, and 9 bases lay in between. The variable domain in full, completed from reference TRBV14 and TRBJ2-7, reads EAGVTQFPSHSVIEKGQTVTLRCDPISGHDNLYWYRRVMGKEIKFLLHFVKESKQDESGMPNNRFLAERTGGTYSTLKVQPAELEDSGVYFCASSQDQAASYEQYFGPGTRLTVT.

The chain links TRBV19 to TRBJ2-1; weak D call: TRBD1 (6 bases). CDR3 size: 11 residues. Germline lookup yields CDR1 LNHDA and CDR2 SQIVND (reference sequence). Trimming stripped 9 bases from V and 13 bases from J, with 16 bases between. In nucleotides, the CDR3 is TGTGCCAGGCCTAAAAGGGACAAACAGTTCTTC. As protein: CARPKRDKQFF.